This TCR beta chain was recovered during a study of brain T cells in children with intractable seizures. Repertoires were generated with immunoSEQ multiplex PCR, while TCRdb's copy carries only in-frame clones and drops some. The top ten hold 5.7% of the sample, which has about 340,000 clones, over 90% seen once. CDR3 length: 15 residues. Trimming took off 1 base at V and 1 base at J, with 10 bases between the two ends. Germline CDR1 reads LGHDT; CDR2 reads YNNKEL (reference sequence). Points from the study as a whole: Pre- and post-surgery blood differed in depth, so pre-surgery absences may be undersampling.

Indicated time point: blood from clinic visit 5 months post-surgery; TSC patient then seizure free. Only cases whose brain tissue showed the highest T cell transcript signatures were sequenced. Comments on this clone: Its antigen is still unknown.

The V call is TRBV3-1 (or the pseudogene TRBV3-2), the J call TRBJ2-5; weak D call: TRBD2 (7 bases). Sequencing was performed on peripheral blood, taken 4 to 5 months after surgery. The TCR originated in a boy under two years old with tuberous sclerosis and intractable seizures. The chain's CDR3 is CASSQVGGLQETQYF. The CDR3 region has the DNA TGTGCCAGCAGCCAAGTGGGGGGGCTCCAAGAGACCCAGTACTTC.